Below, 32 T cell receptor beta chains from the same sample are listed, as sequenced in a study of CD8+CD57+ T cells in acquired aplastic anemia. Genomic DNA, the template, was used for profiling of the TCR beta VDJ and CDR3. TCRdb used MiXCR to reprocess the reads, holding one entry per CDR3 protein. The sample includes roughly 240,000 distinct CDR3 sequences, approximately 45% seen only once; the top ten take under 9%. It was patients with CD8+CD57+ cell expansion by flow cytometry who were chosen for sequencing. Sequenced material: sorted CD4+, CD8+, or CD8+CD57+ T cells (not recorded which) from PBMCs. The receptors originated from a human donor with aplastic anemia.

The sample holds many counts of this clonotype. The gene calls are TRBV14 and TRBJ1-3; D remains ambiguous. Trimming took 7 bases from V and 4 from J, leaving 14 bases between them. Germline loops: CDR1 SGHDN, CDR2 FVKESK. CDR3 size: 14 residues. In DNA form, the CDR3 reads TGTGCCAGCAACCCGACGGGTTCGGGAAACACCATATATTTT. Translation: CASNPTGSGNTIYF.

This clonotype was counted at least ten times. This chain links TRBV2 with TRBJ2-5, with D uncertain. Germline V lookup: CDR1 SNHLY, CDR2 FYNNEI. V gave up 4 bases and J gave up 5 bases, with 11 bases separating them. The CDR3 covers 13 residues. The CDR3: CASSVPPWETQYF. CDR3 nucleotides: TGTGCCAGCAGTGTCCCCCCCTGGGAGACCCAGTACTTC.

The J gene is TRBJ2-5, the V gene TRBV6-5, with 9 bases that match TRBD1. The CDR3 has 18 amino acids. Germline values: CDR1 MNHEY, CDR2 SVGAGI. The ends lost 0 bases at V and 2 bases at J; junction bases unmatched: 10. CDR3 nucleotide sequence: TGTGCCAGCAGTTACTCCGCGAACAGGGGGCCCATACAAGAGACCCAGTACTTC. Translated: CASSYSANRGPIQETQYF.

The chain joins TRBV5-1 to TRBJ2-2, with D hard to call. Trimming pared 0 bases from V and 6 bases from J, leaving 9 bases between. This CDR3 region has 14 residues. CDR1 is SGHRS, CDR2 YFSETQ, per germline. The CDR3 loop is CASSLVGEAGELFF. CDR3 bases: TGCGCCAGCAGCTTGGTGGGTGAGGCCGGGGAGCTGTTTTTT.

V is TRBV24-1 and J is TRBJ2-1, with 7 bases lining up with TRBD1. Trimming cost V 4 bases and J 0 bases; bases outside gene matches: 5. The germline V gene encodes CDR1 KGHDR and CDR2 SFDVKD. This CDR3 is built from 16 residues. This CDR3 is CATSDSRTGSYNEQFF. The CDR3 region has the DNA TGTGCCACCAGTGACTCACGGACAGGCTCCTACAATGAGCAGTTCTTC.

This clonotype was counted once. Since the CDR3 does not end with the conserved phenylalanine or tryptophan, this likely comes from a read error. V usage is TRBV4-2 and J usage is TRBJ2-1; 9 positions match TRBD2. The CDR3 is 15 residues long. Germline V gene data show CDR1 as LGHNA and CDR2 as YNFKEQ. Unmatched junction bases numbered 8, after V lost 5 bases and J lost 6 bases. DNA for the CDR3: TGTGCCAGCAGCGCCCTCGGGCGGGAGGGCAATGAGCAGTTCTCC. Encoded protein: CASSALGREGNEQFS.

This clonotype was counted only a few times. This chain connects TRBV10-1 to TRBJ2-7; perhaps TRBD1 as D (6 bases). V dropped 1 base and J dropped 8 bases, with 9 bases sitting between them. This CDR3 is 12 amino acids long. CDR1 is WNHNN and CDR2 is SYGVQD in the germline V gene (reference sequence). This CDR3 reads CASSEFGTQQYF. For the CDR3, the DNA is TGCGCCAGCAGTGAGTTCGGGACACAGCAGTACTTC.

This clonotype was seen repeatedly, ten times or more. The chain employs TRBV14 and TRBJ2-1; no definite D call. The CDR3 has 13 amino acids. Per germline, CDR1 SGHDN and CDR2 FVKESK. V shed 1 base and J shed 3 bases, with 4 bases lying between them. The CDR3 DNA reads as TGTGCCAGCAGCCAAGGGCACTACAATGAGCAGTTCTTC. As protein: CASSQGHYNEQFF. Full variable domain (remainder filled in from reference TRBV14 and TRBJ2-1): EAGVTQFPSHSVIEKGQTVTLRCDPISGHDNLYWYRRVMGKEIKFLLHFVKESKQDESGMPNNRFLAERTGGTYSTLKVQPAELEDSGVYFCASSQGHYNEQFFGPGTRLTVL.

This rearrangement joins TRBV20-1 to TRBJ2-5, with 7 bases identical to TRBD1. The CDR3 extends over 14 amino acids. Per the germline V gene, CDR1 is DFQATT and CDR2 is SNEGSKA (reference sequence). Trimming removed 1 base from V and 2 bases from J; junction bases left unmatched: 4. As DNA, the CDR3 is TGCAGTGCTAGAGGTCCGGGACAGCAAGAGACCCAGTACTTC. Residues: CSARGPGQQETQYF.

This sequence joins TRBV5-6 and TRBJ2-3, with D possibly being TRBD1 or TRBD2 (6 bases each). The CDR3 has 15 residues. CDR1 is SGHDT, CDR2 YYEEEE, per germline. The ends were cut back, 1 base at V and 6 bases at J, with 15 bases in the middle. DNA of the CDR3: TGTGCCAGCAGCTTGTACGGGGGCGCAGGGGATACGCAGTATTTT. Protein: CASSLYGGAGDTQYF.

The rearrangement links TRBV11-3 to TRBJ2-7; D perhaps matches TRBD1 (5 bases). This CDR3 region has 14 residues. V lost 1 base to trimming and J lost 3 bases, with 10 bases between them. Germline V gene data show CDR1 as SGHNT and CDR2 as YENEEA. The CDR3 loop reads CASSLAGHGYEQYF. As DNA, the CDR3 is TGTGCCAGCAGCTTAGCCGGACACGGCTACGAGCAGTACTTC.

The chain recombines TRBV3-1 with TRBJ2-7; D is possibly TRBD2 (6 bases). Looked up from germline, CDR1 is LGHDT and CDR2 is YNNKEL (reference sequence). This CDR3 comprises 16 residues. With 0 bases removed from V and 2 bases from J, the gap between germline ends came to 14 bases. Here the CDR3 reads CASSQDRGTGTYEQYF. The CDR3 bases are TGTGCCAGCAGCCAAGATAGAGGGACTGGAACCTACGAGCAGTACTTC.

This clonotype was observed at least ten times. The chain carries TRBV7-9 and TRBJ2-3, with TRBD2 matching 10 bases. The CDR3 extends over 18 amino acids. V trimming: 5 bases; J trimming: 0 bases; junction bases outside the gene matches: 11. The germline CDR1 and CDR2 sequences are SEHNR and FQNEAQ (reference sequence). The CDR3 protein is CASSPPLAGGVSTDTQYF. DNA for the CDR3: TGTGCCAGCAGCCCTCCATTAGCGGGGGGCGTTAGCACAGATACGCAGTATTTT.

V is TRBV7-9 and J is TRBJ2-1; 12 positions match TRBD2. This CDR3 is 15 amino acids long. Germline-derived CDR1 and CDR2 are SEHNR and FQNEAQ (reference sequence). V shed 5 bases and J 7 bases; nucleotides not matched to a gene: 6. As DNA, the CDR3 is TGTGCCAGCAGCCCCCGGACTAGCGGGGAAAATGAGCAGTTCTTC. Amino acids: CASSPRTSGENEQFF.

The gene calls are TRBV10-2 and TRBJ2-3, with 7 bases that match TRBD2. The germline gives CDR1 WSHSY, CDR2 SAAADI. This CDR3 has 14 residues. The V segment lost 8 bases and the J segment 1 base; nucleotides outside the gene matches: 6. The CDR3 here is CASCTAGGTDTQYF. In nucleotides, the CDR3 is TGCGCCAGCTGTACCGCGGGGGGCACAGATACGCAGTATTTT.

This sequence joins TRBV10-1 and TRBJ2-7; 7 bases are shared with TRBD2. V was pared by 3 bases and J by 5 bases, with 7 bases of the junction left unmatched. The CDR3 loop spans 14 amino acids. Germline CDR1 is WNHNN and CDR2 is SYGVQD (reference sequence). The CDR3 DNA follows: TGCGCCAGCAGTGATGGCGGGAGTACCCACGAGCAGTACTTC. Encoded protein: CASSDGGSTHEQYF.

A few counts support this clonotype. This chain uses TRBV20-1 with TRBJ1-5; D not resolved. This CDR3 comprises 14 residues. Germline CDR1 reads DFQATT; CDR2 reads SNEGSKA (reference sequence). V lost 3 bases, J lost 5 bases, and 14 bases lay in between. CDR3 amino acids: CSASEVGSYQPQHF. For the CDR3, the DNA is TGCAGTGCTAGCGAAGTGGGCAGTTATCAGCCCCAGCATTTT.

The sample holds many counts of this clonotype. The J gene is TRBJ1-6, the V gene TRBV10-2; no clear D. CDR1 and CDR2 from the germline V gene are WSHSY and SAAADI. V shed 0 bases and J shed 11 bases, with 17 bases lying between them. This CDR3 contains 16 residues. CDR3 bases: TGCGCCAGCAGTGAGTCATTGACAACGGTGATACCACCCCTCCACTTT. This gives the protein CASSESLTTVIPPLHF.

This clonotype occurred many times. The CDR3 protein is CASSLLYGGMYNEQFF. The DNA of the CDR3 is TGTGCCAGCAGCCTTCTTTACGGGGGGATGTACAATGAGCAGTTCTTC. The chain joins TRBV7-2 to TRBJ2-1; 7 bases are a match to TRBD2. V dropped 5 bases and J dropped 4; count of bases not matched to a gene: 11. This CDR3 spans 16 amino acids. Per germline, CDR1 SGHTA and CDR2 FQGNSA. Supplemented by reference TRBV7-2 and TRBJ2-1, the full variable domain reads GAGVSQSPSNKVTEKGKDVELRCDPISGHTALYWYRQSLGQGLEFLIYFQGNSAPDKSGLPSDRFSAERTGGSVSTLTIQRTQQEDSAVYLCASSLLYGGMYNEQFFGPGTRLTVL.

This clonotype was seen repeatedly, ten times or more. This chain uses TRBV6-5 with TRBJ2-5; TRBD2 matches at 14 bases. Germline V gene data show CDR1 as MNHEY and CDR2 as SVGAGI. V shed 4 bases and J 4 bases; nucleotides not matched to a gene: 8. CDR3 length equals 17 residues. The CDR3 sequence is CASSLGTSGSSVETQYF. The DNA for the CDR3 is TGTGCCAGCAGTTTGGGGACTAGCGGGAGTTCGGTAGAGACCCAGTACTTC.

The sample holds a few counts of this clonotype. The chain couples TRBV9 to TRBJ1-3; no reliable D call. Between the trimmed V and J ends, which lost 0 bases and 4 bases, there was a span of 5 bases. Germline CDR1 reads SGDLS; CDR2 reads YYNGEE. This CDR3 is built from 13 residues. The CDR3 bases are TGTGCCAGCAGCGTAGTAGAAGGAAACACCATATATTTT. This gives the protein CASSVVEGNTIYF.

This clonotype showed up many times. V and J are TRBV5-6 and TRBJ2-7; 9 bases are a match to TRBD2. Germline V CDR1 and CDR2: SGHDT, YYEEEE. The CDR3 length is 16 residues. V lost 2 bases and J lost 3; bases outside the gene matches: 9. CDR3 region: CASSLRGRALIYEQYF. CDR3 bases: TGTGCCAGCAGCTTACGCGGGAGGGCCTTAATCTACGAGCAGTACTTC.

V usage is TRBV10-1 and J usage is TRBJ1-6, with a tentative D call TRBD1 (5 bases). The CDR3 runs to 14 residues. Trimming cost V 8 bases and J 10 bases, with 18 bases left between them. Germline V lookup: CDR1 WNHNN, CDR2 SYGVQD (reference sequence). The CDR3 DNA reads as TGCGCCAGCCGGGGGTGGGGTGGGACCTCACCCCTCCACTTT. Protein product: CASRGWGGTSPLHF.

This clonotype has at least ten counts. This chain uses TRBV7-9 with TRBJ2-7; no definite D call. The CDR3 is made up of 16 amino acids. Trimming took 0 bases from V and 2 from J, leaving 14 bases between them. The V gene's germline CDR1 is SEHNR and CDR2 FQNEAQ (reference sequence). CDR3 nucleotides: TGTGCCAGCAGCTTAGCGCGTCGTGGTGGGGCCTACGAGCAGTACTTC. This translates into CASSLARRGGAYEQYF.

The chain combines TRBV10-3 with TRBJ2-7, with 10 positions matching TRBD1. The germline V gene has CDR1 ENHRY and CDR2 SYGVKD. The CDR3 spans 15 residues. V shed 3 bases, J shed 5 bases, and the junction held 7 bases outside the gene matches. CDR3: CAISELDRGPDEQYF. For the CDR3, the DNA is TGTGCCATCAGTGAACTTGACAGGGGGCCTGACGAGCAGTACTTC.

The rearrangement links TRBV3-1 to TRBJ2-7, with D possibly TRBD2 on 6 matching bases. Germline CDR1 LGHDT, CDR2 YNNKEL (reference sequence). CDR3 length equals 13 residues. V gave up 5 bases and J gave up 5 bases, with 13 bases separating them. CDR3 coding DNA: TGTGCCAGCAGCTTCGCAACTAGCCACGAGCAGTACTTC. Protein sequence: CASSFATSHEQYF.

This clonotype was picked up many times. The chain couples TRBV20-1 to TRBJ1-1; tentatively, D is TRBD1 (5 bases). V lost 4 bases, J lost 4 bases, and 13 bases lay in between. This CDR3 region has 13 residues. Germline CDR1 and CDR2: DFQATT and SNEGSKA (reference sequence). The chain's CDR3 is CSATTGRSTEAFF. The DNA of the CDR3 is TGCAGTGCTACCACAGGACGGAGCACTGAAGCTTTCTTT.

This clonotype was counted once. A much larger clone lies one base from this, so it may be a read error. The rearrangement joins TRBV2 to TRBJ1-1, with D possibly being TRBD1 (5 bases). Germline V lookup: CDR1 SNHLY, CDR2 FYNNEI. CDR3 length equals 13 residues. The CDR3 loop is CASSQDGGTEALF. CDR3 nucleotide sequence: TGCGCCAGCAGCCAAGATGGGGGGACTGAAGCTCTCTTT. Full variable domain (rest looked up from reference TRBV2 and TRBJ1-1): EPEVTQTPSHQVTQMGQEVILRCVPISNHLYFYWYRQILGQKVEFLVSFYNNEISEKSEIFDDQFSVERPDGSNFTLKIRSTKLEDSAMYFCASSQDGGTEALFGQGTRLTVV.

The V call is TRBV30, the J call TRBJ2-2; D gene unclear. V gave up 1 base and J gave up 6 bases, with 6 bases separating them. The CDR3 loop spans 12 amino acids. Germline CDR1 is GTSNPN and CDR2 is SVGIG (reference sequence). CDR3 region: CAWSGLAGELFF. CDR3 bases: TGTGCCTGGAGTGGTCTAGCCGGGGAGCTGTTTTTT.

This clonotype was counted a single time. It is likely a read error, because the conserved phenylalanine at the end of the CDR3 is missing. The V call is TRBV2, the J call TRBJ1-5; 10 bases line up with TRBD1. The CDR3 sequence is 16 residues long. The germline CDR1 and CDR2 sequences are SNHLY and FYNNEI. Unmatched junction bases numbered 11, after V lost 6 bases and J lost 6 bases. This chain's CDR3 is CASSLASTGGGQPQHS. In DNA form, the CDR3 reads TGTGCCAGCAGCCTCGCCTCGACAGGGGGCGGTCAGCCCCAGCATTCT.

This clonotype has a count of ten or more. In nucleotides, the CDR3 is TGCGCCAGCAGCCAAGAATCGGGTGGGGCCGGGGAGCTGTTTTTT. Protein sequence: CASSQESGGAGELFF. This rearrangement joins TRBV4-3 to TRBJ2-2; D remains unclear. This CDR3 has 15 amino acids. The V and J ends lost 0 bases and 6 bases respectively, with 11 bases between them. Germline V gives CDR1 LGHNA, CDR2 YSLEER.

This clonotype was recorded a few times. A junction end diverges from the germline sequence, so it may reflect a read error. The V call is TRBV5-1, the J call TRBJ1-5, with TRBD1 matching over 8 bases. CDR3 length: 19 amino acids. Germline CDR1 reads SGHRS; CDR2 reads YFSETQ. CDR3 coding DNA: TGTGCCAGCAGCGAAGACGAAGGGCAGGGGGCCTATAGCAATCAGCCCCAGCATTTT. Residues: CASSEDEGQGAYSNQPQHF.